The 20 T cell receptor beta chains reported below all come from one sample, sequenced in a study of cytomegalovirus exposure and HLA in healthy donors. The PCR had 60 Vbeta and 13 Jbeta primers. Profiled with immunoSEQ multiplex PCR; TCRdb holds only in-frame clones, not every one. This sample's table reports 91,000 or so clones. Material: PBMCs. The receptors here all came from a woman under 40 in good health and CMV-seronegative.

This rearrangement joins TRBV7-9 to TRBJ2-1; no clear D gene. V dropped 5 bases and J dropped 3 bases, with 11 bases sitting between them. Germline V gene sequence: CDR1 SEHNR, CDR2 FQNEAQ (reference sequence). CDR3 size: 14 residues. The CDR3 is CASSPTLGYNEQFF. CDR3 DNA sequence: TGTGCCAGCAGCCCCACCCTAGGCTACAATGAGCAGTTCTTC. The full variable domain, with the rest looked up from reference TRBV7-9 and TRBJ2-1, is DTGVSQNPRHKITKRGQNVTFRCDPISEHNRLYWYRQTLGQGPEFLTYFQNEAQLEKSRLLSDRFSAERPKGSFSTLEIQRTEQGDSAMYLCASSPTLGYNEQFFGPGTRLTVL.

In DNA, the CDR3 is TGTGCCAGCAGTGAAGACTCAGGGGCTGAGACAGATACGCAGTATTTT. It translates to CASSEDSGAETDTQYF. The V and J genes are TRBV6-1 and TRBJ2-3, with a weak D call TRBD1 (6 bases). In germline, CDR1 is MNHNS, CDR2 SASEGT. The CDR3 extends over 16 amino acids. Trimming left V 1 base short and J 3 bases short, with 14 bases between.

V usage is TRBV19 and J usage is TRBJ2-1; 10 bases line up with TRBD1. The trim removed 2 bases at V and 6 bases at J, leaving 4 bases unmatched. This CDR3 is 15 amino acids long. Germline CDR1 is LNHDA and CDR2 is SQIVND (reference sequence). In DNA, the CDR3 is TGTGCCAGTAGTATATCTAGGACAGGGGGCAATGAGCAGTTCTTC. Translating gives CASSISRTGGNEQFF.

The genes are TRBV4-1 and TRBJ1-5, with D unclear. V lost 0 bases to trimming and J lost 0 bases, with 9 bases between them. Per germline, CDR1 MGHRA and CDR2 YSYEKL. The CDR3 is made up of 16 amino acids. This chain's CDR3 is CASSQDRSNSNQPQHF. CDR3 bases: TGCGCCAGCAGCCAAGACAGGTCTAATAGCAATCAGCCCCAGCATTTT.

The J gene is TRBJ1-1, the V gene TRBV6-6; a possible D gene is TRBD1 (5 bases). The V gene's germline CDR1 is MNHNY and CDR2 SVGAGI (reference sequence). The CDR3 has 16 amino acids. Trimming removed 8 bases from V and 0 bases from J, with 19 bases in between. CDR3 in amino acids: CASRVTVRVMNTEAFF. Written as DNA, the CDR3 is TGTGCCAGCCGCGTTACGGTCAGGGTCATGAACACTGAAGCTTTCTTT.

The chain carries TRBV11-2 and TRBJ1-4; D is ambiguous. The V gene lost 1 base and the J gene lost 7 bases, with 13 bases spanning the gap. Germline CDR1 and CDR2: SGHAT and FQNNGV. The CDR3 loop spans 15 amino acids. CDR3 protein: CASSLGGGGGEKLFF. In DNA form, the CDR3 reads TGTGCCAGCAGCTTAGGCGGCGGAGGTGGTGAAAAACTGTTTTTT. The complete variable domain, with remaining parts taken from reference TRBV11-2 and TRBJ1-4, reads EAGVAQSPRYKIIEKRQSVAFWCNPISGHATLYWYQQILGQGPKLLIQFQNNGVVDDSQLPKDRFSAERLKGVDSTLKIQPAKLEDSAVYLCASSLGGGGGEKLFFGSGTQLSVL.

V and J are TRBV4-1 and TRBJ2-6, with D maybe TRBD2 (5 bases). Germline V gene lookup returns CDR1 MGHRA and CDR2 YSYEKL. V was pared by 1 base and J by 0 bases, with 7 bases between. The CDR3 sequence is 16 residues long. The CDR3 loop is CASSQGAGSGANVLTF. In DNA, the CDR3 is TGCGCCAGCAGCCAAGGGGCGGGCTCTGGGGCCAACGTCCTGACTTTC.

This chain uses TRBV7-3 with TRBJ2-3; D ambiguous. Germline CDR1 and CDR2: SGHTA and FQGTGA. V was shortened by 1 base and J by 6 bases, with 14 bases between the two germline ends. The CDR3 extends over 15 amino acids. The CDR3 DNA reads as TGTGCCAGCAGCTTAAGGTCGGGTGAGAGGGATACGCAGTATTTT. Its translation: CASSLRSGERDTQYF.

The rearrangement links TRBV15 to TRBJ2-7; TRBD1 matches at 7 bases. The CDR3 totals 14 residues. Germline CDR1 is LNHNV and CDR2 is YYDKDF (reference sequence). After removal of 4 bases from V and 5 bases from J, the junction contained 8 bases not matched to a gene. Here the CDR3 DNA reads TGTGCCACCAGCACGGGACAGTCCCCCAACGAGCAGTACTTC. Translation gives CATSTGQSPNEQYF.

CDR3 DNA: TGTGCCATCAGTGGCGGGACAGGGACTGGAAACACCATATATTTT. Its translation is CAISGGTGTGNTIYF. The V and J genes are TRBV10-3 and TRBJ1-3, with 9 positions matching TRBD1. Looked up from germline, CDR1 is ENHRY and CDR2 is SYGVKD. The CDR3 runs to 15 residues. J lost 2 bases, V lost 4 bases, and 3 bases had no gene match.

The CDR3 loop reads CASSLVAGPNQPQHF. The CDR3 bases are TGTGCCAGCAGCTTGGTCGCAGGGCCGAATCAGCCCCAGCATTTT. This chain joins TRBV5-5 and TRBJ1-5; D is possibly TRBD1 (5 bases). V lost 0 bases to trimming and J lost 4 bases, with 11 bases between them. The CDR3 has 15 amino acids. Germline CDR1 is SGHKS and CDR2 is YYEKEE (reference sequence).

The rearrangement joins TRBV5-4 to TRBJ1-1; TRBD1 aligns across 8 bases. The CDR3 has 15 residues. With V trimmed by 3 bases and J by 5 bases, 9 bases remained unmatched. Germline V gives CDR1 SGHNT, CDR2 YYREEE (reference sequence). The CDR3 sequence is CASSSPSTGGTEAFF. CDR3 sequence (DNA): TGTGCCAGCAGCTCCCCGTCTACAGGGGGAACTGAAGCTTTCTTT.

V and J are TRBV7-9 and TRBJ1-1; TRBD1 matches 8 bases. Germline V gene data show CDR1 as SEHNR and CDR2 as FQNEAQ (reference sequence). The V segment lost 4 bases and the J segment 8 bases; nucleotides outside the gene matches: 9. The CDR3 is made up of 14 amino acids. CDR3 DNA sequence: TGTGCCAGCAGCTCGGGACAGGCGCCGACAGAAGCTTTCTTT. This gives the protein CASSSGQAPTEAFF.

The J gene is TRBJ1-5, the V gene TRBV4-2; TRBD1 aligns across 8 bases. CDR1 and CDR2 from the germline V gene are LGHNA and YNFKEQ. CDR3 size: 15 residues. V was clipped by 2 bases and J by 0 bases; unmatched bases: 0. CDR3 sequence (DNA): TGTGCCAGCAGCCAACAGGGGGCTAGCAATCAGCCCCAGCATTTT. Residues: CASSQQGASNQPQHF.

V and J are TRBV9 and TRBJ2-2; 8 bases fit TRBD1. With 4 bases clipped from V and 4 bases from J, the junction kept 6 bases outside the gene matches. The germline CDR1 and CDR2 sequences are SGDLS and YYNGEE. This CDR3 spans 15 amino acids. The CDR3 region has the DNA TGTGCCAGCAGCACTCCCAGGGGGCCCACCGGGGAGCTGTTTTTT. Translation gives CASSTPRGPTGELFF.

The chain couples TRBV19 to TRBJ2-3; 10 bases agree with TRBD1. The CDR3 has 13 residues. The germline CDR1 and CDR2 sequences are LNHDA and SQIVND (reference sequence). Trimming at V came to 6 bases and at J to 5 bases, leaving 2 bases not matched to a gene. The CDR3 here is CASRDRGQDTQYF. The CDR3 DNA follows: TGTGCCAGTAGAGACAGGGGGCAAGATACGCAGTATTTT.

CDR3: CASSSGYQGRHYSNQPQHF. As DNA, the CDR3 is TGTGCCAGCAGCTCAGGGTATCAAGGGAGGCATTATAGCAATCAGCCCCAGCATTTT. The chain couples TRBV7-2 to TRBJ1-5, with a tentative D call TRBD1 (5 bases). Germline assignment: CDR1 SGHTA and CDR2 FQGNSA. The CDR3 loop spans 19 amino acids. V lost 4 bases and J 0 bases, leaving 22 bases between the germline ends.

The CDR3 loop reads CASRFGVAGGFTGELFF. CDR3 coding DNA: TGTGCCAGCAGATTCGGGGTAGCGGGGGGGTTCACCGGGGAGCTGTTTTTT. J is TRBJ2-2 and V is TRBV7-2, with 11 positions matching TRBD2. V lost 6 bases and J lost 4; bases outside the gene matches: 10. The CDR3 is 17 amino acids. Per the germline V gene, CDR1 is SGHTA and CDR2 is FQGNSA. Together with reference TRBV7-2 and TRBJ2-2, the CDR3 gives the full variable domain: GAGVSQSPSNKVTEKGKDVELRCDPISGHTALYWYRQSLGQGLEFLIYFQGNSAPDKSGLPSDRFSAERTGGSVSTLTIQRTQQEDSAVYLCASRFGVAGGFTGELFFGEGSRLTVL.

The V and J genes are TRBV28 and TRBJ1-5; TRBD1 agrees at 8 bases. Germline trimming cut 9 bases from V and 3 bases from J; bases unmatched to any gene: 10. This CDR3 comprises 15 residues. The germline CDR1 and CDR2 sequences are MDHEN and SYDVKM. CDR3 coding DNA: TGTGCCAGTTCGAGAGACAGGGGAGACAATCAGCCCCAGCATTTT. Protein product: CASSRDRGDNQPQHF.

This chain connects TRBV5-4 to TRBJ2-6; weak D call: TRBD1 (5 bases). Deletions cut 9 bases from V and 0 bases from J, with 10 bases between. The V gene's germline CDR1 is SGHNT and CDR2 YYREEE (reference sequence). The CDR3 contains 14 residues. The CDR3 DNA reads as TGTGCCATAAGACAGAACTCTGGGGCCAACGTCCTGACTTTC. Translation gives CAIRQNSGANVLTF.